Sequencing of this T cell receptor (beta chain) was carried out in a study of T cells after somatic rescue of genetic block. This clone was found a few times. Using immunoSEQ multiplex PCR, the repertoire was profiled, and TCRdb retains in-frame clones only, with some absent. The sample holds around 67,000 clones, roughly 88% seen once. The V and J ends lost 4 bases and 10 bases respectively, with 11 bases between them. The CDR3 runs to 12 residues. Germline CDR1 and CDR2: SEHNR and FQNEAQ (reference sequence). This TCR was recovered from a man aged 25 to 45. The chain carries TRBV7-9 and TRBJ2-1; D call uncertain. Sequenced: peripheral blood mononuclear cells (PBMCs). DNA for the CDR3: TGTGCCAGCAGCTCTGACTGGCGGGAGCAGTTCTTC. Translation gives CASSSDWREQFF.